This T cell receptor (beta chain) is from a study of early T cells in non-severe SARS-CoV-2 infection. This CDR3 is built from 14 residues. Trimming removed 6 bases at V and 4 bases at J, with 15 bases between. The germline gives CDR1 MNHEY, CDR2 SVGAGI. TCRdb independently ran MiXCR on the 5' RACE reads; one entry per CDR3 protein. The data show fewer than 80,000 distinct CDR3 sequences, 12% seen once. The sample taken for sequencing was whole blood. The receptor comes from an adult who was a healthcare worker with PCR-confirmed SARS-CoV-2 infection or an uninfected control (not recorded which). This chain links TRBV6-5 with TRBJ1-2; no reliable D call. This CDR3 is CASRLTPEGYGYTF. In DNA, the CDR3 is TGTGCCAGCAGGTTAACCCCGGAGGGCTATGGCTACACCTTC.